This passage covers 27 T cell receptor beta chains from one sample sequenced in a study of T cell changes during pregnancy in multiple sclerosis. Produced via immunoSEQ multiplex PCR; TCRdb's table is partial and in-frame only. The table lists more than 70,000 clones, 93% of them singletons, with approximately 2.5% in the top ten. The sample consisted of peripheral blood, taken in the second trimester of pregnancy. These receptors were taken from a female donor with multiple sclerosis, enrolled in a pregnancy study.

The chain uses TRBV29-1 and TRBJ1-1, with a tentative D call TRBD1 (6 bases). V lost 6 bases to trimming and J lost 4 bases, with 15 bases between them. CDR3 size: 13 residues. Germline V CDR1 and CDR2: SQVTM, ANQGSEA. The CDR3 protein is CSVGGGGPTEAFF. The CDR3 DNA reads TGCAGCGTGGGGGGCGGGGGACCCACTGAAGCTTTCTTT.

The chain recombines TRBV11-1 with TRBJ2-2; D not resolved. The CDR3 covers 14 residues. Germline CDR1 reads SGHAT; CDR2 reads FQDESV (reference sequence). With 1 base removed from V and 6 bases from J, the gap between germline ends came to 9 bases. The CDR3 DNA reads TGTGCCAGCAGCTTAGTACGGTCCGCCGGGGAGCTGTTTTTT. This gives the protein CASSLVRSAGELFF.

The J gene is TRBJ2-4, the V gene TRBV6-5; TRBD1 might be the D (6 bases). Trimming took off 6 bases at V and 0 bases at J, with 9 bases between the two ends. Per the germline V gene, CDR1 is MNHEY and CDR2 is SVGAGI. This CDR3 comprises 14 residues. CDR3 loop: CASRPQGAKNIQYF. CDR3 in DNA: TGTGCCAGCAGACCACAGGGAGCCAAAAACATTCAGTACTTC.

Turning to this clone: Mismatch with germline at one junction end may stem from a read error. V gene TRBV5-1 combines with J gene TRBJ1-1, with 7 bases matching TRBD1. Germline CDR1 reads SGHRS; CDR2 reads YFSETQ. This CDR3 is 18 amino acids long. The DNA of the CDR3 is TGCGCCAGCAGGTTGGGGGTCGTGGACAGGCAGGGAGACACTGAAGCTTTCTTT. It encodes CASRLGVVDRQGDTEAFF.

This rearrangement joins TRBV29-1 to TRBJ2-7; the match to TRBD2 covers 9 bases. J gave up 4 bases and V 8 bases, and 6 bases lay outside the gene matches. The CDR3 runs to 12 residues. Germline V gives CDR1 SQVTM, CDR2 ANQGSEA. The CDR3 DNA is TGCAGCATGACTAGCGGAACTTACGAGCAGTACTTC. This sequence encodes CSMTSGTYEQYF.

V is TRBV5-6 and J is TRBJ1-1; D is undetermined. Trimming stripped 6 bases from V and 1 base from J, with 7 bases between. The CDR3 runs to 12 residues. CDR1 and CDR2 (germline): SGHDT, YYEEEE. For the CDR3, the DNA is TGTGCCAGCACCTACTGGAACACTGAAGCTTTCTTT. This translates into CASTYWNTEAFF.

The chain recombines TRBV30 with TRBJ1-3; D is unclear. CDR1 is GTSNPN, CDR2 SVGIG, per germline (reference sequence). Trimming stripped 2 bases from V and 3 bases from J, with 11 bases between. CDR3 length: 14 residues. The CDR3 coding sequence is TGTGCCTGGAGTCCCGATGAGGTTGGAAACACCATATATTTT. This translates into CAWSPDEVGNTIYF.

The chain uses TRBV29-1 and TRBJ1-2; unclear D gene. CDR3 length equals 13 residues. V was pared by 4 bases and J by 6 bases, with 15 bases between. Looked up from germline, CDR1 is SQVTM and CDR2 is ANQGSEA. The CDR3 reads CSVASTLVDGYTF. The CDR3 DNA reads as TGCAGCGTTGCCTCTACCTTAGTGGATGGCTACACCTTC.

The genes are TRBV5-1 and TRBJ2-7; weak D call: TRBD1 (6 bases). Germline V gene sequence: CDR1 SGHRS, CDR2 YFSETQ. V was pared by 4 bases and J by 3 bases, with 11 bases between. The CDR3 runs to 13 residues. The DNA for the CDR3 is TGCGCCAGCAGCCCTACGACAGGCTACGAGCAGTACTTC. Its translation: CASSPTTGYEQYF.

This sequence joins TRBV2 and TRBJ2-7; 9 bases are shared with TRBD1. In germline, CDR1 is SNHLY, CDR2 FYNNEI. The CDR3 loop spans 14 amino acids. After removal of 1 base from V and 6 bases from J, the junction contained 4 bases not matched to a gene. The chain's CDR3 is CASSEGTGEAEQYF. As DNA, the CDR3 is TGTGCCAGCAGTGAAGGGACAGGGGAGGCCGAGCAGTACTTC.

J is TRBJ1-4 and V is TRBV13, with D perhaps TRBD1 (5 bases). This CDR3 has 16 amino acids. Deletions cut 2 bases from V and 5 bases from J, with 15 bases between. Germline loops: CDR1 PRHDT, CDR2 FYEKMQ (reference sequence). The CDR3 sequence: CASSLSYDRANEKLFF. DNA of the CDR3: TGTGCCAGCAGCTTAAGTTATGACAGAGCGAATGAAAAACTGTTTTTT.

The genes are TRBV7-9 and TRBJ2-3, with 9 positions matching TRBD2. Per germline, CDR1 SEHNR and CDR2 FQNEAQ (reference sequence). Trimming removed 3 bases from V and 5 bases from J; junction bases left unmatched: 12. The CDR3 totals 17 residues. CDR3 nucleotide sequence: TGTGCCAGCAGCTTCTTGGGCGGCGGGGGGGCACAAGATACGCAGTATTTT. Its translation: CASSFLGGGGAQDTQYF.

The V gene is TRBV6-6, the J gene TRBJ2-7; 10 bases fit TRBD2. After removal of 10 bases from V and 0 bases from J, the junction contained 3 bases not matched to a gene. This CDR3 has 13 amino acids. Germline V gene lookup returns CDR1 MNHNY and CDR2 SVGAGI (reference sequence). For the CDR3, the DNA is TGTGCCACTAGCGGGGGAAACTCCTACGAGCAGTACTTC. It codes for CATSGGNSYEQYF.

A single count supports this clone. This chain links TRBV10-1 with TRBJ1-5; D ambiguous. CDR1 WNHNN and CDR2 SYGVQD come from the germline V gene (reference sequence). This CDR3 contains 13 residues. V dropped 9 bases and J dropped 8 bases, with 17 bases sitting between them. CDR3 in DNA: TGCGCCAGTGCCGACACCCTGGAGGAGCCCCAGCATTTT. Its translation is CASADTLEEPQHF.

This chain links TRBV11-2 with TRBJ1-4; the D is unclear. Germline loops: CDR1 SGHAT, CDR2 FQNNGV. The V and J ends lost 2 bases and 5 bases respectively, with 12 bases between them. The CDR3 is 15 amino acids. For the CDR3, the DNA is TGTGCCAGCAGCTTAAGTTGGAGCCCGAATGAAAAACTGTTTTTT. It codes for CASSLSWSPNEKLFF. Together with reference TRBV11-2 and TRBJ1-4, the CDR3 gives the full variable domain: EAGVAQSPRYKIIEKRQSVAFWCNPISGHATLYWYQQILGQGPKLLIQFQNNGVVDDSQLPKDRFSAERLKGVDSTLKIQPAKLEDSAVYLCASSLSWSPNEKLFFGSGTQLSVL.

The genes are TRBV4-1 and TRBJ1-2; weak D call: TRBD1 (5 bases). This CDR3 has 14 amino acids. Germline V gene lookup returns CDR1 MGHRA and CDR2 YSYEKL. Trimming shortened V by 0 bases and J by 4 bases, and 9 bases separated the two germline ends. CDR3 DNA: TGCGCCAGCAGCCAAGAACAGGTCCTCTATGGCTACACCTTC. Protein: CASSQEQVLYGYTF.

The chain employs TRBV6-5 and TRBJ2-2, with D possibly TRBD1 on 5 matching bases. The CDR3 runs 15 residues. The V and J ends lost 4 bases and 0 bases respectively, with 9 bases between them. Germline V gene sequence: CDR1 MNHEY, CDR2 SVGAGI. The CDR3 protein is CASSSDSANTGELFF. For the CDR3, the DNA is TGTGCCAGCAGTTCCGACAGTGCGAACACCGGGGAGCTGTTTTTT.

V and J are TRBV29-1 and TRBJ1-2; D possibly corresponds to TRBD1 (6 bases). Trimming cost V 7 bases and J 8 bases, with 17 bases left between them. Germline lookup yields CDR1 SQVTM and CDR2 ANQGSEA. This CDR3 spans 12 amino acids. The CDR3 sequence: CSAQGGAEGYTF. CDR3 DNA: TGCAGCGCCCAAGGGGGGGCGGAGGGCTACACCTTC.

The chain couples TRBV18 to TRBJ2-7, with TRBD2 identical over 12 bases. V trimming: 6 bases; J trimming: 7 bases; junction bases outside the gene matches: 10. The CDR3 totals 15 residues. CDR1 and CDR2 (germline): KGHSH, LQKENI. The DNA for the CDR3 is TGTGCCAGCTCCCGCAATCTAGCGGGAGGGGAGGAGCAGTACTTC. Translated: CASSRNLAGGEEQYF.

CDR3 loop: CASSLPNRNTEAFF. The DNA for the CDR3 is TGCGCCAGCAGCCTACCCAACAGAAACACTGAAGCTTTCTTT. The chain is built from TRBV5-1 and TRBJ1-1; D is uncertain. Germline V CDR1 and CDR2: SGHRS, YFSETQ. The ends were cut back, 4 bases at V and 2 bases at J, with 12 bases in the middle. The CDR3 extends over 14 amino acids.

This clone appeared a few times. The chain joins TRBV19 to TRBJ2-7, with TRBD2 identical over 11 bases. The CDR3 extends over 15 amino acids. V shed 2 bases and J 1 base; nucleotides not matched to a gene: 1. CDR1 and CDR2 (germline): LNHDA, SQIVND (reference sequence). CDR3 in amino acids: CASSITSGGSYEQYF. CDR3 DNA: TGTGCCAGTAGTATAACTAGCGGGGGATCCTACGAGCAGTACTTC.

The J gene is TRBJ1-4, the V gene TRBV2; unclear D gene. Germline CDR1 and CDR2: SNHLY and FYNNEI. The CDR3 consists of 17 residues. Trimming took off 7 bases at V and 1 base at J, with 19 bases between the two ends. In nucleotides, the CDR3 is TGTGCCAGCATCGGAGGTTTATTGGGCGAAACTAATGAAAAACTGTTTTTT. This encodes CASIGGLLGETNEKLFF.

The rearrangement links TRBV29-1 to TRBJ2-3, with D perhaps matching TRBD1 (6 bases). The germline V and J ends were trimmed by 5 bases and 3 bases, with 15 bases remaining between them. Per germline, CDR1 SQVTM and CDR2 ANQGSEA. This CDR3 has 14 residues. CDR3 region: CSVTGPKPTDTQYF. The CDR3, as DNA: TGCAGCGTTACAGGGCCCAAACCTACAGATACGCAGTATTTT.

The rearrangement joins TRBV7-9 to TRBJ1-4, with 7 bases fitting TRBD1. This CDR3 comprises 17 residues. Germline V gene sequence: CDR1 SEHNR, CDR2 FQNEAQ (reference sequence). The V and J ends lost 5 bases and 7 bases, in that order; junction bases with no gene match: 16. Here the CDR3 DNA reads TGTGCCAGCAGCCAGGGGGACAACCTCGGCCTCGTTGAAAAACTGTTTTTT. Translation gives CASSQGDNLGLVEKLFF.

The rearrangement links TRBV19 to TRBJ1-5; TRBD1 matches at 7 bases. J gave up 3 bases and V 7 bases, and 9 bases lay outside the gene matches. The CDR3 spans 15 residues. Germline values: CDR1 LNHDA, CDR2 SQIVND (reference sequence). The CDR3 bases are TGTGCCAGTACGGTTGGACAGGTCGCCAATCAGCCCCAGCATTTT. Its protein is CASTVGQVANQPQHF.

The chain couples TRBV11-3 to TRBJ2-3; D gene ambiguous. V lost 3 bases and J 0 bases, leaving 4 bases between the germline ends. Germline V gene data show CDR1 as SGHNT and CDR2 as YENEEA. This CDR3 is built from 13 residues. The CDR3 DNA follows: TGTGCCAGCAGCTTTCCTAGCACAGATACGCAGTATTTT. Its protein is CASSFPSTDTQYF. Full variable domain (remainder filled in from reference TRBV11-3 and TRBJ2-3): EAGVVQSPRYKIIEKKQPVAFWCNPISGHNTLYWYLQNLGQGPELLIRYENEEAVDDSQLPKDRFSAERLKGVDSTLKIQPAELGDSAVYLCASSFPSTDTQYFGPGTRLTVL.

The chain has TRBV9 and TRBJ1-1; 11 nucleotides line up with TRBD1. The V segment lost 4 bases and the J segment 4 bases; nucleotides outside the gene matches: 6. The CDR3 extends over 15 amino acids. Germline-derived CDR1 and CDR2 are SGDLS and YYNGEE. As DNA, the CDR3 is TGTGCCAGCAGCCCCGGACAGGGGGCTCGCACTGAAGCTTTCTTT. It translates to CASSPGQGARTEAFF.